Below are 29 T cell receptor beta chains sequenced from a single sample in a study of beta chain features in type 1 diabetes. Expressed TCRB transcripts were sequenced, since all the RNA that had been isolated was reverse transcribed. Profiled with immunoSEQ multiplex PCR; TCRdb holds only in-frame clones, not every one. This table holds some 150,000 clones, nearly 50% found once. The sample comprised Tregs from blood. These receptors were collected from a man aged 18 to 29 in good health.

The genes are TRBV15 and TRBJ2-5; D is ambiguous. The V gene's germline CDR1 is LNHNV and CDR2 YYDKDF (reference sequence). Trimming left V 0 bases short and J 5 bases short, with 7 bases between. The CDR3 extends over 13 amino acids. In DNA, the CDR3 is TGTGCCACCAGCAGAGATGCGTGGGAGACCCAGTACTTC. Its protein product is CATSRDAWETQYF.

The chain carries TRBV25-1 and TRBJ2-2; TRBD1 matches at 9 bases. The germline CDR1 and CDR2 sequences are MGHDK and SYGVNS. The CDR3 length is 16 residues. J was trimmed by 7 bases and V by 2 bases; bases with no gene match: 8. CDR3 in DNA: TGTGCCAGCAGTGAAGAGGGACAGGGATTAATCGGGGAGCTGTTTTTT. This sequence encodes CASSEEGQGLIGELFF.

This clone was seen a single time. The chain is built from TRBV28 and TRBJ1-6; 7 bases align to TRBD1. Germline CDR1 reads MDHEN; CDR2 reads SYDVKM. The CDR3 loop spans 14 amino acids. Trimming cost V 6 bases and J 5 bases; bases outside gene matches: 4. CDR3 region: CASRTGSDNSPLHF. In DNA form, the CDR3 reads TGTGCCAGCAGGACAGGGTCGGATAATTCACCCCTCCACTTT. The variable domain in full, completed from reference TRBV28 and TRBJ1-6, reads DVKVTQSSRYLVKRTGEKVFLECVQDMDHENMFWYRQDPGLGLRLIYFSYDVKMKEKGDIPEGYSVSREKKERFSLILESASTNQTSMYLCASRTGSDNSPLHFGNGTRLTVT.

The chain recombines TRBV23-1 with TRBJ2-5; a possible D gene is TRBD1 (6 bases). TRBV23-1 is known as an ORF, though its function is uncertain. V was shortened by 2 bases and J by 4 bases, with 23 bases between the two germline ends. This CDR3 contains 18 residues. Here the CDR3 reads CASSQPPTQGRVRETQYF. The CDR3 region has the DNA TGCGCCAGCAGTCAACCACCTACACAGGGAAGAGTCCGAGAGACCCAGTACTTC.

This clone was picked up a small number of times. The chain has TRBV7-2 and TRBJ2-3, with 8 positions matching TRBD2. Germline loops: CDR1 SGHTA, CDR2 FQGNSA. V trimming: 5 bases; J trimming: 6 bases; junction bases outside the gene matches: 19. The CDR3 runs 18 residues. CDR3 in amino acids: CASSLRGSGTDLADTQYF. The DNA for the CDR3 is TGTGCCAGCAGCCTGCGGGGTAGCGGGACCGATCTCGCCGATACGCAGTATTTT. The entire variable domain, with the rest obtained from reference TRBV7-2 and TRBJ2-3, is as follows: GAGVSQSPSNKVTEKGKDVELRCDPISGHTALYWYRQSLGQGLEFLIYFQGNSAPDKSGLPSDRFSAERTGGSVSTLTIQRTQQEDSAVYLCASSLRGSGTDLADTQYFGPGTRLTVL.

This chain joins TRBV29-1 and TRBJ1-2, with a tentative D call TRBD1 (6 bases). Germline V gene lookup returns CDR1 SQVTM and CDR2 ANQGSEA. V was clipped by 7 bases and J by 4 bases, with 16 bases between them. There are 13 residues in the CDR3. The CDR3 reads CSAWGGQGYGYTF. The CDR3 DNA follows: TGCAGCGCTTGGGGGGGGCAGGGCTATGGCTACACCTTC.

This clone was recorded only once. CDR3 sequence reads: CASSQTRDRGSFRLNTEAFF. As DNA, the CDR3 is TGCGCCAGCAGCCAAACCCGGGACAGGGGTTCGTTTAGGTTGAACACTGAAGCTTTCTTT. V and J are TRBV4-1 and TRBJ1-1; 10 bases map to TRBD1. This CDR3 has 20 residues. Unmatched junction bases numbered 15, after V lost 2 bases and J lost 0 bases. Looked up from germline, CDR1 is MGHRA and CDR2 is YSYEKL.

This clone was picked up a small number of times. The chain joins TRBV4-3 to TRBJ1-1, with D maybe TRBD1 (5 bases). Germline V CDR1 and CDR2: LGHNA, YSLEER. CDR3 length: 13 amino acids. Deletions cut 0 bases from V and 9 bases from J, with 11 bases between. CDR3 sequence (DNA): TGCGCCAGCAGCCAAGATTTTCGGACACAAGCTTTCTTT. It translates to CASSQDFRTQAFF.

The chain joins TRBV28 to TRBJ2-4; D uncertain. The CDR3 consists of 14 residues. Trimming took 6 bases from V and 3 from J, leaving 12 bases between them. Per the germline V gene, CDR1 is MDHEN and CDR2 is SYDVKM. The CDR3 is CASSPGVVKNIQYF. CDR3 sequence (DNA): TGTGCCAGCAGCCCGGGTGTGGTCAAAAACATTCAGTACTTC.

This chain links TRBV28 with TRBJ1-2, with D hard to call. Germline V gives CDR1 MDHEN, CDR2 SYDVKM. V dropped 3 bases and J dropped 8 bases, with 10 bases sitting between them. The CDR3 runs to 12 residues. CDR3: CASSFSKEGYTF. The CDR3 DNA is TGTGCCAGCAGTTTCAGTAAGGAGGGCTACACCTTC.

J is TRBJ1-2 and V is TRBV5-4, with 10 positions matching TRBD1. The CDR3 has 14 residues. CDR1 SGHNT and CDR2 YYREEE come from the germline V gene (reference sequence). V lost 2 bases and J lost 8; bases outside the gene matches: 6. In DNA, the CDR3 is TGTGCCAGCAGCTTTGGGACAGGGGCGAGAGGCTACACCTTC. Translating it yields CASSFGTGARGYTF.

The chain carries TRBV7-6 and TRBJ1-1; TRBD1 agrees at 8 bases. Losses at the gene ends were 5 bases for V and 4 bases for J; bases not matched to a gene: 6. Germline V gene sequence: CDR1 SGHVS, CDR2 FNYEAQ. There are 14 residues in the CDR3. The CDR3: CASSGNRGTTEAFF. As DNA, the CDR3 is TGTGCCAGCAGCGGAAACAGGGGGACCACTGAAGCTTTCTTT.

The chain is built from TRBV19 and TRBJ2-7; TRBD1 might be the D (5 bases). The CDR3 extends over 14 amino acids. V lost 4 bases and J lost 0, with 10 bases in between. Germline CDR1 and CDR2: LNHDA and SQIVND (reference sequence). This chain's CDR3 is CASSTRDSSYEQYF. The CDR3 nucleotides are TGTGCCAGTAGTACTAGAGACAGCTCCTACGAGCAGTACTTC.

This clone was seen just once. A read error may produce the germline difference seen at one junction end. V usage is TRBV7-7 and J usage is TRBJ2-1; 8 nucleotides line up with TRBD2. This CDR3 spans 15 amino acids. Germline values: CDR1 SSHAT, CDR2 FNYEAQ (reference sequence). The CDR3 bases are TGTGCTAGCAGCTTAGTCGGGGGGGATTACAATGAGCAGTTCTTC. This encodes CASSLVGGDYNEQFF.

This clone was seen a few times. This chain's CDR3 is CASSSIRGREQPQHF. CDR3 in DNA: TGTGCCAGCAGTTCTATCAGGGGGCGCGAACAGCCCCAGCATTTT. This sequence joins TRBV28 and TRBJ1-5; 8 bases map to TRBD1. The CDR3 runs to 15 residues. Germline trimming cut 4 bases from V and 7 bases from J; bases unmatched to any gene: 9. Germline V CDR1 and CDR2: MDHEN, SYDVKM.

The chain links TRBV9 to TRBJ2-2; D perhaps matches TRBD1 (6 bases). The germline CDR1 and CDR2 sequences are SGDLS and YYNGEE. V was pared by 4 bases and J by 1 base, with 14 bases between. The CDR3 length is 16 residues. The DNA of the CDR3 is TGTGCCAGCAGCAACACAGGGACATGGAACACCGGGGAGCTGTTTTTT. Protein sequence: CASSNTGTWNTGELFF. The full variable domain, its missing parts supplied by reference TRBV9 and TRBJ2-2, is DSGVTQTPKHLITATGQRVTLRCSPRSGDLSVYWYQQSLDQGLQFLIQYYNGEERAKGNILERFSAQQFPDLHSELNLSSLELGDSALYFCASSNTGTWNTGELFFGEGSRLTVL.

V usage is TRBV5-4 and J usage is TRBJ2-2, with a weak D call TRBD1 (5 bases). Deletions cut 4 bases from V and 7 bases from J, with 14 bases between. The CDR3 sequence is 14 residues long. Germline V gene data show CDR1 as SGHNT and CDR2 as YYREEE (reference sequence). The CDR3 here is CASSPDSFHGELFF. In DNA, the CDR3 is TGTGCCAGCAGCCCAGACAGTTTCCACGGGGAGCTGTTTTTT.

CDR3 amino acids: CASSQRGGQAYEQYF. The CDR3 bases are TGTGCCAGCAGCCAAAGGGGGGGGCAGGCCTACGAGCAGTACTTC. The rearrangement links TRBV7-2 to TRBJ2-7; D is perhaps TRBD2 (7 bases). Germline values: CDR1 SGHTA, CDR2 FQGNSA. The CDR3 runs 15 residues. V lost 5 bases, J lost 2 bases, and 16 bases lay in between.

This sequence joins TRBV27 and TRBJ2-5; tentative D call: TRBD2 (6 bases). Germline V gene data show CDR1 as MNHEY and CDR2 as SMNVEV (reference sequence). The CDR3 totals 15 residues. Trimming took 6 bases from V and 2 from J, leaving 16 bases between them. CDR3 nucleotides: TGTGCCAGCAGACTGGGCCCCGGGGGTCAAGAGACCCAGTACTTC. Translation gives CASRLGPGGQETQYF.

The rearrangement joins TRBV6-6 to TRBJ2-1, with a tentative D call TRBD2 (5 bases). CDR3 length equals 14 residues. Trimming removed 0 bases from V and 8 bases from J, with 11 bases in between. The germline V gene encodes CDR1 MNHNY and CDR2 SVGAGI (reference sequence). CDR3 region: CASSYSAVRDEQFF. CDR3 DNA sequence: TGTGCCAGCAGTTACTCGGCGGTGCGGGATGAGCAGTTCTTC.

The chain combines TRBV6-5 with TRBJ2-5; D is possibly TRBD1 (5 bases). The DNA matches TRBJ2-7 better at its end, which makes the J call doubtful. In germline, CDR1 is MNHEY, CDR2 SVGAGI. This CDR3 has 14 amino acids. CDR3 coding DNA: TGTGCCAGCAGTCAAACCCGACAGTCCTACGAGCAGTACTTC. Translation gives CASSQTRQSYEQYF.

The chain has TRBV13 and TRBJ1-2, with 11 bases that match TRBD1. J lost 4 bases, V lost 6 bases, and 10 bases had no gene match. Germline V gives CDR1 PRHDT, CDR2 FYEKMQ (reference sequence). CDR3 length: 16 amino acids. This CDR3 is CASRSLRDRGSYGYTF. The CDR3 bases are TGTGCCAGCAGATCACTCCGGGACAGGGGGAGCTATGGCTACACCTTC.

CDR3 nucleotides: TGTGCCATCAGTGGCGTCGGGGATCAGCCCCAGCATTTT. This encodes CAISGVGDQPQHF. This sequence joins TRBV10-3 and TRBJ1-5, with no clear D. The CDR3 sequence is 13 residues long. V was cut by 4 bases and J by 5 bases, with 9 bases left in between. Germline lookup yields CDR1 ENHRY and CDR2 SYGVKD.

V and J are TRBV7-9 and TRBJ1-1; D ambiguous. The V end was cut by 1 base, the J end by 3 bases, with 9 bases between. The CDR3 runs to 14 residues. CDR1 SEHNR and CDR2 FQNEAQ come from the germline V gene (reference sequence). The CDR3 loop reads CASSLVLQDTEAFF. The CDR3, as DNA: TGTGCCAGCAGCTTAGTATTACAAGACACTGAAGCTTTCTTT.

This chain uses TRBV7-8 with TRBJ2-3; D is ambiguous. There are 14 residues in the CDR3. V gave up 10 bases and J gave up 4 bases, with 18 bases separating them. In germline, CDR1 is SGHVS, CDR2 FQNEAQ. The CDR3 sequence is CAIGWVTRADTQYF. The CDR3 nucleotides are TGTGCCATCGGGTGGGTGACCCGGGCAGATACGCAGTATTTT. The full variable domain, rest sourced from reference TRBV7-8 and TRBJ2-3, is GAGVSQSPRYKVAKRGQDVALRCDPISGHVSLFWYQQALGQGPEFLTYFQNEAQLDKSGLPSDRFFAERPEGSVSTLKIQRTQQEDSAVYLCAIGWVTRADTQYFGPGTRLTVL.

This clone was seen a few times. This chain joins TRBV4-2 and TRBJ2-1; D unclear. The CDR3 contains 14 residues. From germline, CDR1 is LGHNA and CDR2 YNFKEQ. V was clipped by 1 base and J by 9 bases, with 13 bases between them. The CDR3 region is CASSQAWSSIEQFF. CDR3 DNA: TGTGCCAGCAGCCAAGCTTGGAGTAGCATTGAGCAGTTCTTC.

The V call is TRBV28, the J call TRBJ2-7, with 12 bases identical to TRBD2. The junction had 8 bases not matched to a gene; V was cut back by 1 base and J by 4 bases. The germline CDR1 and CDR2 sequences are MDHEN and SYDVKM. This CDR3 has 17 residues. The CDR3 DNA follows: TGTGCCAGCAGTTTATTCGGGACTAGCGGGCTAATTTACGAGCAGTACTTC. This gives the protein CASSLFGTSGLIYEQYF.

This chain links TRBV5-4 with TRBJ1-5; maybe TRBD1 (5 bases). Germline CDR1 and CDR2: SGHNT and YYREEE (reference sequence). This CDR3 region has 17 residues. V lost 4 bases and J 3 bases, leaving 20 bases between the germline ends. The CDR3 DNA sequence: TGTGCCAGCAGCACAAGGAAACAGGAGAACCCCAATCAGCCCCAGCATTTT. Translation: CASSTRKQENPNQPQHF.

The V and J genes are TRBV2 and TRBJ2-1, with 9 bases matching TRBD2. The CDR3 totals 16 residues. J gave up 3 bases and V 5 bases, and 8 bases lay outside the gene matches. Germline loops: CDR1 SNHLY, CDR2 FYNNEI. In nucleotides, the CDR3 is TGTGCCAGCAGTAGGCTAGCGGGGAATCTCTACAATGAGCAGTTCTTC. This gives the protein CASSRLAGNLYNEQFF.